The present entry profiles one T cell receptor (beta chain) with its context. Its target is not known. V lost 0 bases and J 7 bases, leaving 11 bases between the germline ends. Germline V gene lookup returns CDR1 SGDLS and CDR2 YYNGEE. This CDR3 is 14 amino acids long. This specimen belongs to a study of T cell repertoires in cytomegalovirus infection. From the reads, TCRdb called clonotypes with MiXCR, one entry per CDR3 protein. The sample carries about 770,000 distinct CDR3 sequences, almost 30% recorded once. The V call is TRBV9, the J call TRBJ1-5; D is possibly TRBD1 (5 bases). This receptor was identified in a human donor in good health (CMV status not recorded). Some clones in this sample may be carry-over from other donors' samples. The sample consisted of cultured CD8+ T cells from PBMCs, taken from culture after CMV antigen stimulation. Here the CDR3 DNA reads TGTGCCAGCAGCGTAGCATCAGGGTCCCAGCCCCAGCATTTT. Residues: CASSVASGSQPQHF.